Listed below are T cell receptor beta chains from one sample, sequenced in a study of response to subunit inactivated influenza vaccine. TCRdb fed the RT-PCR reads into MiXCR, producing one record per CDR3 protein. The sample contains 710,000 or so distinct CDR3 sequences, approximately 15% of which appear only once. Sequencing used PBMCs from blood, obtained less than 13 days after vaccination. The source of these receptors is a man in his forties or fifties who received an inactivated influenza vaccine. Each CDR3 is given with its conserved first and last residue. D genes are given only for firm matches. Size is omitted from some rows. Given values are once, few, many or a class for expanded clones.

DNA: TGTGCCAGCAGGACCGGGGGGTTAAGCTCCTACGAGCAGTACTTC; CDR3: CASRTGGLSSYEQYF; J: TRBJ2-7; size: NA; V: TRBV6-1; D: TRBD2
DNA: TGTGCCAGCAGTTTCGAAGTCCCCACAGATACGCAGTATTTT; CDR3: CASSFEVPTDTQYF; J: TRBJ2-3; size: few; V: TRBV12-3/TRBV12-4; D: NA
DNA: TGCGCCAGCAGCCAAGATCGAGCGGGGGGGCCCAATGAGCAGTTCTTC; CDR3: CASSQDRAGGPNEQFF; J: TRBJ2-1; size: few; V: TRBV4-3; D: TRBD2
DNA: TGTGCCAGCAGTTACTCAGGGGGCTCTGGGGCCAACGTCCTGACTTTC; CDR3: CASSYSGGSGANVLTF; J: TRBJ2-6; size: few; V: TRBV6-2/TRBV6-3; D: NA
DNA: TGTGCCACCAGCTTGGGGACAGTCCAAGAGACCCAGTACTTC; CDR3: CATSLGTVQETQYF; J: TRBJ2-5; size: NA; V: TRBV15; D: TRBD1
DNA: TGCAGTGCTAGAGATACACAGGGGATTGGGAACACTGAAGCTTTCTTT; CDR3: CSARDTQGIGNTEAFF; J: TRBJ1-1; size: NA; V: TRBV20-1; D: TRBD1
DNA: TGTGCCAGCAGTTTAGTTGTATGGGGCGAGCAGTACTTC; CDR3: CASSLVVWGEQYF; J: TRBJ2-7; size: NA; V: TRBV12-3/TRBV12-4; D: NA
DNA: TGTGCCAGCAGCTTAGCTTTAGGCAGGACAGATACGCAGTATTTT; CDR3: CASSLALGRTDTQYF; J: TRBJ2-3; size: many; V: TRBV7-2; D: NA
DNA: TGTGCCAGCGGAGAACAGGGCCCTCGGTTCTTC; CDR3: CASGEQGPRFF; J: TRBJ2-1; size: NA; V: TRBV12-3/TRBV12-4; D: NA
DNA: TGTGCCAGCAGTTTAGTCGCGGGGGGACTAGATACGCAGTATTTT; CDR3: CASSLVAGGLDTQYF; J: TRBJ2-3; size: once; V: TRBV12-3/TRBV12-4; D: TRBD2
DNA: TGTGCCAGCAGCTCCGGGACGGGGACCGGGGAGCTGTTTTTT; CDR3: CASSSGTGTGELFF; J: TRBJ2-2; size: many; V: TRBV7-2; D: NA
DNA: TGTGCCACCAGCAGAGTAATCGGCAGCTCCTACGAGCAGTACTTC; CDR3: CATSRVIGSSYEQYF; J: TRBJ2-7; size: few; V: TRBV15; D: NA
DNA: TGTGCCAGCAGTTACATTTCAGGACTAGCGGGAGGGCGACAAGAGACCCAGTACTTC; CDR3: CASSYISGLAGGRQETQYF; J: TRBJ2-5; size: many; V: TRBV6-2/TRBV6-3; D: TRBD2
DNA: TGTGCCAGCAGCAGGGGACTAGCGGATAACACAGATACGCAGTATTTT; CDR3: CASSRGLADNTDTQYF; J: TRBJ2-3; size: few; V: TRBV11-2; D: TRBD2
DNA: TGTGCCATCAGTAACACCGGGGAGCTGTTTTTT; CDR3: CAISNTGELFF; J: TRBJ2-2; size: many; V: TRBV10-3; D: NA
DNA: TGTGCCAGCAGCTTAGGCCCCTCTAACTATGGCTACACCTTC; CDR3: CASSLGPSNYGYTF; J: TRBJ1-2; size: few; V: TRBV7-2; D: NA
DNA: TGTGCCAGCAGCCCCGAACAGGGGTTCCATGAAAAACTGTTTTTT; CDR3: CASSPEQGFHEKLFF; J: TRBJ1-4; size: many; V: TRBV7-8; D: TRBD1
DNA: TGCGCCAGCAGCTTGTGGAGGGACGACTATGGCTACACCTTC; CDR3: CASSLWRDDYGYTF; J: TRBJ1-2; size: NA; V: TRBV5-1; D: NA
DNA: TGTGCCAGCAGCTTAGGTTCAGGGCCTATGAACACTGAAGCTTTCTTT; CDR3: CASSLGSGPMNTEAFF; J: TRBJ1-1; size: NA; V: TRBV7-9; D: NA
DNA: TGTGCCAGCTCACTAGCCCAGGGGAACGGCTACACCTTC; CDR3: CASSLAQGNGYTF; J: TRBJ1-2; size: NA; V: TRBV18; D: NA
DNA: TGTGCCAGCAGTCCCGGACAGGGATCCGGGGAGCTGTTTTTT; CDR3: CASSPGQGSGELFF; J: TRBJ2-2; size: NA; V: TRBV12-3/TRBV12-4; D: TRBD1
DNA: TGCAGTGCCCCGGGCCTAAGGGACGAGCAGTACTTC; CDR3: CSAPGLRDEQYF; J: TRBJ2-7; size: few; V: TRBV20-1; D: NA
DNA: TGTGCCAGCAAACCGGGACAGCGCTACGAGCAGTACTTC; CDR3: CASKPGQRYEQYF; J: TRBJ2-7; size: NA; V: TRBV12-3/TRBV12-4; D: TRBD1
DNA: TGTGCCATCAGAGAGGGCGAGACCCAGTACTTC; CDR3: CAIREGETQYF; J: TRBJ2-5; size: many; V: TRBV10-3; D: NA
DNA: TGTGCCAGCAGCTTGCGGTGGGCCGGAACTAGCGGGCAAGAGACCCAGTACTTC; CDR3: CASSLRWAGTSGQETQYF; J: TRBJ2-5; size: few; V: TRBV5-5; D: TRBD2